The clone carrying this T cell receptor beta chain was counted between two and nine times. Per the germline V gene, CDR1 is SGHRS and CDR2 is YFSETQ. Losses at the gene ends were 7 bases for V and 3 bases for J; bases not matched to a gene: 6. CDR3 length: 15 residues. These data are taken from a study of T-cell memory formation after mild COVID-19. MiXCR, run by TCRdb on the 5' RACE reads, gives a single entry per CDR3 protein. The sample lists 90,000 to 130,000 distinct CDR3 sequences, 15% to 20% occurring once. This clonotype was sampled from a young man who had mild COVID-19 (a few samples of this study predate the infection). Cell type and time point are not known. Sequenced material: PBMCs or a T cell subset sorted from them (not recorded which). This chain connects TRBV5-1 to TRBJ2-2; TRBD1 matches 10 bases. The CDR3 coding sequence is TGCGCCAGCTTCCCAGGGACAGGGGACACCGGGGAGCTGTTTTTT. Encoded protein: CASFPGTGDTGELFF.